The entry that follows covers one TCR beta chain sequence. Its target is not known. These data come from a study of T cells in Graves' hyperthyroidism and ophthalmopathy. Across the study: Initial diagnosis, before any treatment, was when peripheral blood was collected.

Researchers took RNA transcripts and amplified the TCR beta CDR3 regions from them. RT-PCR in the first round (using the HTBI primer set) targeted the TCR CDR3. MiXCR was run by TCRdb on the multiplex PCR reads, yielding one entry per CDR3 protein. Altogether some 560,000 distinct CDR3 sequences are present, 15% to 19% being singletons, with the ten largest covering about 7%. Extraction of PBMCs used approximately 10 ml of fresh peripheral blood. Study observations and caveats: Within blood appeared most thyroid clonotypes that had expanded above 0.001.

This CDR3 contains 18 residues. Germline lookup yields CDR1 SGHRS and CDR2 YFSETQ. V lost 0 bases to trimming and J lost 7 bases; unmatched junction nucleotides: 11. The V call is TRBV5-1, the J call TRBJ2-1; 12 bases match TRBD2. The sequenced sample was blood. The TCR was taken from a young woman with Graves' hyperthyroidism. The CDR3 reads CASSLAPSGRAGFNEQFF. CDR3 in DNA: TGCGCCAGCAGCTTGGCGCCTAGCGGGAGGGCCGGGTTTAATGAGCAGTTCTTC.